The 25 T cell receptor beta chains presented below share a single source sample, sequenced in a study of cytomegalovirus exposure and HLA in healthy donors. PCR amplification relied on 60 Vbeta primers (plus 13 Jbeta primers). Profiled with immunoSEQ multiplex PCR; TCRdb holds only in-frame clones, not every one. The table shows some 250,000 clones, with 82% occurring only once. The specimen sequenced was PBMCs. All receptors come from a woman aged 40 to 50 in good health and CMV-seropositive.

The chain uses TRBV10-2 and TRBJ2-5, with 9 bases aligning to TRBD1. The V gene end was trimmed by 7 bases and the J gene end by 5 bases; junction bases not matched to a gene: 5. CDR1 WSHSY and CDR2 SAAADI come from the germline V gene. CDR3 size: 13 residues. The chain's CDR3 is CASTPGTGETQYF. For the CDR3, the DNA is TGCGCCAGCACTCCCGGGACAGGGGAGACCCAGTACTTC.

The genes are TRBV10-2 and TRBJ1-2; the D is unclear. CDR1 and CDR2 from the germline V gene are WSHSY and SAAADI. The ends were cut back, 3 bases at V and 4 bases at J, with 12 bases in the middle. This CDR3 comprises 14 residues. The chain's CDR3 is CASSELIQSYGYTF. CDR3 coding DNA: TGCGCCAGCAGTGAACTGATACAGAGCTATGGCTACACCTTC.

The V gene is TRBV7-2, the J gene TRBJ2-3; D remains ambiguous. CDR1 is SGHTA and CDR2 is FQGNSA in the germline V gene. This CDR3 region has 12 residues. V was cut by 4 bases and J by 1 base, with 3 bases left in between. CDR3 bases: TGTGCCAGCAGCTCTCGCACAGATACGCAGTATTTT. Its protein is CASSSRTDTQYF.

The chain employs TRBV27 and TRBJ1-2; D is ambiguous. The ends were cut back, 4 bases at V and 4 bases at J, with 19 bases in the middle. Per the germline V gene, CDR1 is MNHEY and CDR2 is SMNVEV (reference sequence). This CDR3 region has 16 residues. This CDR3 is CASSSDSGPRGYGYTF. CDR3 sequence (DNA): TGTGCCAGCAGTTCCGACTCTGGTCCCCGCGGCTATGGCTACACCTTC.

The V call is TRBV30, the J call TRBJ1-1, with D unclear. Germline V lookup: CDR1 GTSNPN, CDR2 SVGIG (reference sequence). The V and J ends lost 5 bases and 3 bases respectively, with 13 bases between them. This CDR3 spans 13 amino acids. DNA for the CDR3: TGTGCCTGGGAATACGCGGGTCACACTGAAGCTTTCTTT. Its translation is CAWEYAGHTEAFF.

J is TRBJ1-2 and V is TRBV6-5; 7 bases are shared with TRBD1. Germline trimming cut 4 bases from V and 5 bases from J; bases unmatched to any gene: 1. CDR3 length: 12 residues. Per the germline V gene, CDR1 is MNHEY and CDR2 is SVGAGI. The CDR3 nucleotides are TGTGCCAGCAGTTCGACAGGGTATGGCTACACCTTC. This sequence encodes CASSSTGYGYTF.

The chain joins TRBV7-2 to TRBJ2-7; D is unclear. The germline V gene has CDR1 SGHTA and CDR2 FQGNSA. Trimming removed 5 bases from V and 4 bases from J, with 18 bases in between. CDR3 length: 15 residues. CDR3 in amino acids: CASSKGVEESYEQYF. CDR3 nucleotides: TGTGCCAGCAGCAAAGGAGTAGAGGAGAGTTACGAGCAGTACTTC.

V usage is TRBV5-8 and J usage is TRBJ2-1; no firm D call. The CDR3 runs to 15 residues. Trimming cost V 0 bases and J 1 base, with 8 bases left between them. The germline gives CDR1 SGHTS, CDR2 YDEGEE. The CDR3 region is CASSLVGLSYNEQFF. The DNA for the CDR3 is TGTGCCAGCAGCTTGGTTGGGCTTTCCTACAATGAGCAGTTCTTC.

The chain uses TRBV9 and TRBJ1-3; D not resolved. The length of the CDR3 is 15 residues. V was pared by 0 bases and J by 0 bases, with 7 bases between. Germline loops: CDR1 SGDLS, CDR2 YYNGEE. CDR3 DNA sequence: TGTGCCAGCAGCGTAGAACAGTTCTCTGGAAACACCATATATTTT. Translated: CASSVEQFSGNTIYF.

The CDR3 loop is CASSQGGQISSSGYTF. The CDR3 DNA is TGCGCCAGCAGCCAAGGGGGACAGATTAGCTCGAGTGGCTACACCTTC. The rearrangement joins TRBV4-1 to TRBJ1-2, with 7 bases identical to TRBD1. Germline V CDR1 and CDR2: MGHRA, YSYEKL. The CDR3 totals 16 residues. The junction had 12 bases not matched to a gene; V was cut back by 1 base and J by 7 bases.

CDR3 region: CASGLGTAGEETQYF. The CDR3 region has the DNA TGTGCTAGTGGTTTGGGGACAGCCGGCGAAGAGACCCAGTACTTC. The chain combines TRBV12-5 with TRBJ2-5, with D possibly being TRBD1 (6 bases). Between the trimmed V and J ends, which lost 1 base and 3 bases, there was a span of 12 bases. This CDR3 has 15 residues. The germline V gene has CDR1 LGHNT and CDR2 FRNRAP. Full variable domain (rest looked up from reference TRBV12-5 and TRBJ2-5): DARVTQTPRHKVTEMGQEVTMRCQPILGHNTVFWYRQTMMQGLELLAYFRNRAPLDDSGMPKDRFSAEMPDATLATLKIQPSEPRDSAVYFCASGLGTAGEETQYFGPGTRLLVL.

CDR3: CASGEPGGNTEAFF. The CDR3 bases are TGTGCCAGCGGAGAACCAGGGGGGAACACTGAAGCTTTCTTT. The gene calls are TRBV6-5 and TRBJ1-1; 7 positions match TRBD1. The J segment lost 1 base and the V segment lost 8 bases, leaving 7 bases of the junction unmatched. The V gene's germline CDR1 is MNHEY and CDR2 SVGAGI. CDR3 size: 14 residues.

The CDR3 sequence: CASSNTSGAKREQFF. The CDR3, as DNA: TGCGCCAGCAGTAATACTAGCGGGGCTAAAAGAGAGCAGTTCTTC. The chain combines TRBV10-1 with TRBJ2-1, with 10 bases identical to TRBD2. J gave up 10 bases and V 5 bases, and 11 bases lay outside the gene matches. CDR3 length: 15 residues. Per the germline V gene, CDR1 is WNHNN and CDR2 is SYGVQD (reference sequence).

V and J are TRBV4-3 and TRBJ2-5; 7 bases are shared with TRBD1. The J call is uncertain, as TRBJ2-7 better fits the DNA end. There are 15 residues in the CDR3. The germline V gene encodes CDR1 LGHNA and CDR2 YSLEER. The CDR3 loop is CASSRQTGRDYEQYF. In DNA form, the CDR3 reads TGCGCCAGCAGCAGACAGACAGGGAGAGACTACGAGCAGTACTTC.

Remarks on this clone: Sequence at one end of the junction differs from germline and may be a read error. The chain combines TRBV10-3 with TRBJ1-1; TRBD1 matches at 11 bases. Germline CDR1 and CDR2: ENHRY and SYGVKD. This CDR3 is built from 17 residues. This CDR3 is CAITASGTGGSNAEAFF. CDR3 nucleotides: TGTGCCATCACCGCATCCGGGACAGGGGGTTCGAACGCTGAAGCTTTCTTT.

This rearrangement joins TRBV11-2 to TRBJ2-7, with 9 positions matching TRBD1. With V trimmed by 5 bases and J by 2 bases, 4 bases remained unmatched. Germline-derived CDR1 and CDR2 are SGHAT and FQNNGV. The CDR3 is 14 residues long. CDR3 region: CASSPRTGAYEQYF. CDR3 in DNA: TGTGCCAGCAGCCCACGGACAGGGGCCTACGAGCAGTACTTC.

The chain recombines TRBV30 with TRBJ2-1; 12 nucleotides agree with TRBD2. V lost 3 bases and J lost 6; bases outside the gene matches: 9. The CDR3 has 16 amino acids. The germline CDR1 and CDR2 sequences are GTSNPN and SVGIG (reference sequence). The chain's CDR3 is CAWSPRLAGVGNEQFF. In DNA, the CDR3 is TGTGCCTGGAGCCCGCGACTAGCGGGAGTAGGCAATGAGCAGTTCTTC.

This clone showed up just a few times. The chain joins TRBV6-5 to TRBJ1-2, with TRBD1 matching 7 bases. This CDR3 spans 15 amino acids. Unmatched junction bases numbered 4, after V lost 0 bases and J lost 3 bases. Germline V gives CDR1 MNHEY, CDR2 SVGAGI. Here the CDR3 reads CASSYSRGGHYGYTF. As DNA, the CDR3 is TGTGCCAGCAGTTACTCGAGAGGGGGCCACTATGGCTACACCTTC.

The rearrangement links TRBV5-1 to TRBJ1-2, with 9 nucleotides matching TRBD1. The V segment lost 2 bases and the J segment 4 bases; nucleotides outside the gene matches: 9. The CDR3 spans 16 residues. The germline V gene encodes CDR1 SGHRS and CDR2 YFSETQ. CDR3 sequence reads: CASSFGTGPFGYGYTF. The CDR3 DNA follows: TGCGCCAGCAGCTTCGGGACAGGGCCCTTTGGCTATGGCTACACCTTC.

The gene calls are TRBV2 and TRBJ1-2; 9 bases agree with TRBD1. Per the germline V gene, CDR1 is SNHLY and CDR2 is FYNNEI. The CDR3 consists of 14 residues. V lost 4 bases and J lost 4; bases outside the gene matches: 4. The CDR3 bases are TGTGCCAGCAGTGGAGACAGGGGGATCTATGGCTACACCTTC. Translating it yields CASSGDRGIYGYTF.

The sample holds one count of this clone. This chain connects TRBV5-4 to TRBJ1-2; D possibly corresponds to TRBD1 (5 bases). The CDR3 covers 15 residues. Trimming cost V 0 bases and J 4 bases, with 13 bases left between them. Germline V gene data show CDR1 as SGHNT and CDR2 as YYREEE (reference sequence). As DNA, the CDR3 is TGTGCCAGCAGCTTGGACCCAGGGAAGAGCTATGGCTACACCTTC. It yields the protein CASSLDPGKSYGYTF.

The chain couples TRBV13 to TRBJ2-3; D possibly corresponds to TRBD2 (5 bases). This CDR3 has 13 amino acids. Trimming removed 5 bases from V and 5 bases from J, with 11 bases in between. Germline lookup yields CDR1 PRHDT and CDR2 FYEKMQ (reference sequence). The CDR3 here is CASSLEAGDTQYF. CDR3 in DNA: TGTGCCAGCAGCCTAGAGGCGGGAGATACGCAGTATTTT.

The rearrangement joins TRBV9 to TRBJ2-5; 7 bases agree with TRBD1. CDR3 length: 14 amino acids. In germline, CDR1 is SGDLS, CDR2 YYNGEE. V gave up 4 bases and J gave up 6 bases; unmatched junction bases: 9. The CDR3 DNA reads TGTGCCAGCAGCCCATGGGACAGCGGAAAGACCCAGTACTTC. Translation gives CASSPWDSGKTQYF.

The chain employs TRBV4-3 and TRBJ2-3, with 9 bases fitting TRBD2. This CDR3 comprises 15 residues. After removal of 3 bases from V and 3 bases from J, the junction contained 4 bases not matched to a gene. CDR1 is LGHNA and CDR2 is YSLEER in the germline V gene. The CDR3, as DNA: TGCGCCAGCAGCCAGACTAGCGGTATGACAGATACGCAGTATTTT. Its protein product is CASSQTSGMTDTQYF.

The chain joins TRBV19 to TRBJ1-5; D remains ambiguous. There are 13 residues in the CDR3. Germline V gives CDR1 LNHDA, CDR2 SQIVND (reference sequence). Trimming stripped 0 bases from V and 6 bases from J, with 6 bases between. The CDR3 DNA reads as TGTGCCAGTAGTATAGATCCGGGTCAGCCCCAGCATTTT. Protein product: CASSIDPGQPQHF.